This T cell receptor beta chain was recorded in a study of blood T cell repertoires in COVID-19. Sequencing used immunoSEQ multiplex PCR; TCRdb keeps in-frame clones, though not all of them. The sample holds tens of thousands of clones, roughly 85% seen once. This TCR derives from a human donor in a cohort sampled during active COVID-19. Sequences were obtained from peripheral blood.

As DNA, the CDR3 is TGCGCCAGCAGGGGGGGTCGCACAGATACGCAGTATTTT. This gives the protein CASRGGRTDTQYF. The gene calls are TRBV5-1 and TRBJ2-3; a possible D gene is TRBD2 (6 bases). CDR3 length equals 13 residues. Germline values: CDR1 SGHRS, CDR2 YFSETQ. Deletions cut 5 bases from V and 1 base from J, with 8 bases between.